The 17 T cell receptor beta chains in this list originate from one sample, sequenced in a study of T cells in Graves' hyperthyroidism and ophthalmopathy. Amplification of TCR beta CDR3 regions was performed using RNA transcripts as template. The HTBI primer set was used in a first-round RT-PCR of the TCR CDR3. TCRdb reprocessed the multiplex PCR reads with MiXCR, giving one entry per CDR3 protein. The table has under 300,000 distinct CDR3 sequences, roughly 15% seen once. What was sequenced was blood. All receptors derive from a woman aged 40 to 49 with Graves' hyperthyroidism.

Ten or more counts support this clonotype. CDR3 protein: CSARDFVGASGSDEQYF. The CDR3 bases are TGCAGTGCTAGAGATTTCGTCGGGGCTAGCGGGAGCGACGAGCAGTACTTC. The chain carries TRBV20-1 and TRBJ2-7; 10 bases map to TRBD2. The V and J ends lost 0 bases and 5 bases, in that order; junction bases with no gene match: 13. The CDR3 extends over 17 amino acids. From germline, CDR1 is DFQATT and CDR2 SNEGSKA (reference sequence).

This clonotype was observed a handful of times. The rearrangement joins TRBV20-1 to TRBJ1-2; D ambiguous. Germline CDR1 is DFQATT and CDR2 is SNEGSKA (reference sequence). Between the trimmed V and J ends, which lost 5 bases and 5 bases, there was a span of 9 bases. This CDR3 has 11 residues. The CDR3 spells CSAPAAYGYTF. For the CDR3, the DNA is TGCAGTGCTCCTGCAGCGTATGGCTACACCTTC.

The table lists this clonotype with many counts. The V call is TRBV3-1, the J call TRBJ2-7, with 7 bases identical to TRBD2. The CDR3 length is 16 residues. CDR1 is LGHDT, CDR2 YNNKEL, per germline (reference sequence). Germline trimming cut 0 bases from V and 0 bases from J; bases unmatched to any gene: 5. The CDR3 coding sequence is TGTGCCAGCAGCCAAGATCGTGGCGGGAGCTCCTACGAGCAGTACTTC. Amino acids: CASSQDRGGSSYEQYF.

This clonotype was counted a few times. The chain uses TRBV14 and TRBJ2-5; D not resolved. Trimming took off 2 bases at V and 5 bases at J, with 15 bases between the two ends. CDR1 and CDR2 (germline): SGHDN, FVKESK. The CDR3 runs to 15 residues. As DNA, the CDR3 is TGTGCCAGCAGCCAAAGACGGCACCTCTTGGAGACCCAGTACTTC. Amino acid sequence: CASSQRRHLLETQYF.

This clonotype was seen many times. This sequence joins TRBV7-2 and TRBJ1-2; 7 bases align to TRBD1. Trimming took 4 bases from V and 4 from J; bases not matched to a gene: 6. Germline CDR1 SGHTA, CDR2 FQGNSA. The CDR3 is 14 residues long. This chain's CDR3 is CASSSPRDSYGYTF. CDR3 coding DNA: TGTGCCAGCAGCTCCCCCCGGGACAGCTATGGCTACACCTTC.

This clonotype was counted ten times or more. V gene TRBV7-9 combines with J gene TRBJ2-7; TRBD2 matches at 12 bases. Germline trimming cut 6 bases from V and 7 bases from J; bases unmatched to any gene: 10. The CDR3 length is 15 residues. CDR1 and CDR2 from the germline V gene are SEHNR and FQNEAQ (reference sequence). The CDR3 region is CASSSTLAGGGEQYF. In DNA form, the CDR3 reads TGTGCCAGCAGTTCGACTCTAGCGGGAGGGGGAGAGCAGTACTTC.

The chain has TRBV12-3 or TRBV12-4 and TRBJ1-4; 8 bases are a match to TRBD1. Trimming cost V 6 bases and J 7 bases; bases outside gene matches: 13. The CDR3 consists of 16 residues. The DNA for the CDR3 is TGTGCCAGCAGCAAACCCGGACAGGGAGGGGGTGAAAAACTGTTTTTT. This codes for CASSKPGQGGGEKLFF.

The chain recombines TRBV3-1 with TRBJ2-7; 8 nucleotides align to TRBD1. Germline V gene sequence: CDR1 LGHDT, CDR2 YNNKEL (reference sequence). V lost 6 bases to trimming and J lost 3 bases; unmatched junction nucleotides: 7. The CDR3 loop spans 14 amino acids. CDR3: CASSPSGGDYEQYF. CDR3 coding DNA: TGTGCCAGCAGTCCGTCAGGGGGCGACTACGAGCAGTACTTC.

This clonotype was detected many times. The rearrangement joins TRBV12-3 or TRBV12-4 to TRBJ1-5; 8 positions match TRBD1. Trimming took 5 bases from V and 6 from J; bases not matched to a gene: 12. The CDR3 runs 16 residues. The chain's CDR3 is CASSPTGTGLSQPQHF. CDR3 coding DNA: TGTGCCAGCAGTCCAACCGGGACAGGTTTAAGTCAGCCCCAGCATTTT.

This clonotype was observed many times. The chain's CDR3 is CASSIEGGNQPQHF. In nucleotides, the CDR3 is TGTGCCAGTAGTATAGAAGGTGGGAATCAGCCCCAGCATTTT. The J gene is TRBJ1-5, the V gene TRBV19, with D unclear. Trimming stripped 0 bases from V and 4 bases from J, with 7 bases between. The CDR3 runs to 14 residues. Germline CDR1 is LNHDA and CDR2 is SQIVND (reference sequence).

This clonotype has a count of ten or more. The genes are TRBV20-1 and TRBJ1-2; 7 nucleotides align to TRBD1. In germline, CDR1 is DFQATT, CDR2 SNEGSKA (reference sequence). The length of the CDR3 is 15 residues. Germline trimming cut 0 bases from V and 7 bases from J; bases unmatched to any gene: 11. The CDR3 DNA reads as TGCAGTGCTAGAGATCTCGGGACAGACGTCTTTGGCTACACCTTC. Protein product: CSARDLGTDVFGYTF.

This clonotype was seen many times. The chain combines TRBV5-1 with TRBJ1-2, with D maybe TRBD1 (5 bases). CDR1 and CDR2 from the germline V gene are SGHRS and YFSETQ. Trimming shortened V by 4 bases and J by 0 bases, and 13 bases separated the two germline ends. The CDR3 contains 15 residues. The CDR3 reads CASSRDGAANYGYTF. DNA for the CDR3: TGCGCCAGCAGCAGGGACGGGGCGGCTAACTATGGCTACACCTTC.

This clonotype was detected many times. The V and J genes are TRBV24-1 and TRBJ2-1; 12 bases are a match to TRBD2. From germline, CDR1 is KGHDR and CDR2 SFDVKD. CDR3 length: 18 amino acids. J gave up 8 bases and V 2 bases, and 12 bases lay outside the gene matches. The CDR3 DNA sequence: TGTGCCACCAGTGATTCAATTTGGCTAGCGGGAGGGCCGCATGAGCAGTTCTTC. It specifies CATSDSIWLAGGPHEQFF.

This clonotype came up many times. Here the CDR3 DNA reads TGTGCCAGCAGCTTGGACCCTACAGGAGAGACCCAGTACTTC. Its translation is CASSLDPTGETQYF. This sequence joins TRBV13 and TRBJ2-5; D perhaps matches TRBD1 (5 bases). Trimming took off 3 bases at V and 4 bases at J, with 12 bases between the two ends. The germline gives CDR1 PRHDT, CDR2 FYEKMQ (reference sequence). The CDR3 totals 14 residues.

Ten or more counts support this clonotype. CDR3 bases: TGTGCCAGCAGTCCACTAGCGGGGGTTAACTATGGCTACACCTTC. It is translated as CASSPLAGVNYGYTF. The chain recombines TRBV6-1 with TRBJ1-2; the D gene is possibly TRBD1 (5 bases). V gave up 5 bases and J gave up 1 base, with 14 bases separating them. This CDR3 has 15 amino acids. From germline, CDR1 is MNHNS and CDR2 SASEGT.

This clonotype has ten or more counts. The chain couples TRBV2 to TRBJ2-2, with 8 bases aligning to TRBD2. V lost 7 bases to trimming and J lost 0 bases; unmatched junction nucleotides: 4. Germline V gene lookup returns CDR1 SNHLY and CDR2 FYNNEI. There are 15 residues in the CDR3. The CDR3 region is CASKREMANTGELFF. The CDR3 nucleotides read TGTGCCAGCAAGCGGGAGATGGCGAACACCGGGGAGCTGTTTTTT.

The V gene is TRBV19, the J gene TRBJ1-2; D not certain. This CDR3 has 14 residues. Per the germline V gene, CDR1 is LNHDA and CDR2 is SQIVND (reference sequence). V lost 3 bases and J 0 bases, leaving 8 bases between the germline ends. CDR3 amino acids: CASSIRGSNYGYTF. CDR3 coding DNA: TGTGCCAGTAGTATTCGGGGATCTAACTATGGCTACACCTTC.